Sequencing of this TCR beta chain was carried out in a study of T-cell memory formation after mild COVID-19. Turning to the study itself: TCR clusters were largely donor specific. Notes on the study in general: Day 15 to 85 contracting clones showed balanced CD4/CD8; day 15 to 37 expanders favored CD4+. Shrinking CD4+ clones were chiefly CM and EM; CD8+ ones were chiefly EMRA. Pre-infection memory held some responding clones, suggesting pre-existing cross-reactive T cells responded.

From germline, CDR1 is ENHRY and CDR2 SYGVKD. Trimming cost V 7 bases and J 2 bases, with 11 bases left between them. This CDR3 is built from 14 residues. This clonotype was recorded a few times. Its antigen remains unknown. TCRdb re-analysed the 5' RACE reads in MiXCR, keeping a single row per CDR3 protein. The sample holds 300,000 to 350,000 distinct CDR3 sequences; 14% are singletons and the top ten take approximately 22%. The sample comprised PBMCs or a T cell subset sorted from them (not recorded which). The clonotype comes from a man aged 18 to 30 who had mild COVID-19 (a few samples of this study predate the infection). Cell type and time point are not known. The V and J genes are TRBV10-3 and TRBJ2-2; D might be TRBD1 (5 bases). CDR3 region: CAIMPGKNTGELFF. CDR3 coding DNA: TGTGCCATCATGCCAGGGAAAAACACCGGGGAGCTGTTTTTT.